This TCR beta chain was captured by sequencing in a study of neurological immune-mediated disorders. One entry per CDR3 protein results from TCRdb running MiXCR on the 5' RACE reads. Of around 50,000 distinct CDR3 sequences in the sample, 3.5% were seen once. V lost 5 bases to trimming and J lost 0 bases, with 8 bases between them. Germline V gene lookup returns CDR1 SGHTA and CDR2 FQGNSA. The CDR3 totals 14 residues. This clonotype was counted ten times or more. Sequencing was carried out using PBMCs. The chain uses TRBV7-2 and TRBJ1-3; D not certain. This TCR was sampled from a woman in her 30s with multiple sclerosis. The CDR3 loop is CASSPQGSGNTIYF. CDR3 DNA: TGTGCCAGCAGCCCACAAGGCTCTGGAAACACCATATATTTT.